These T cell receptor beta chains were read from a single sample in a study of OX40 agonist ivuxolimab in advanced cancers. Profiling relied on immunoSEQ multiplex PCR, and the TCRdb table lists in-frame clones only, not all of them. The table lists roughly 70,000 clones, roughly four fifths of them singletons. The input for sequencing was CD4+ or CD8+ T cells sorted from blood, taken in a trial of the OX40 agonist ivuxolimab. The receptors derive from an adult with an advanced solid tumor such as melanoma, head and neck, liver or kidney cancer. Both conserved end residues are part of each CDR3. Each record gives: D gene, clone size, V gene, J gene, CDR3 protein, CDR3 DNA. A D gene is named only where the DNA matches it firmly. Size is omitted from some rows. Given values are once, few, many or a class for expanded clones.

d_call: .; clone_size: .; v_call: TRBV28; j_call: TRBJ2-1; cdr3_aa: CANGARRGSYNEQFF; cdr3_nt: TGTGCCAACGGAGCTCGAAGGGGGTCCTACAATGAGCAGTTCTTC
d_call: TRBD2; clone_size: .; v_call: TRBV5-1; j_call: TRBJ2-1; cdr3_aa: CASNTENSGRGEQFF; cdr3_nt: TGCGCCAGCAATACAGAAAATAGCGGGAGGGGTGAGCAGTTCTTC
d_call: .; clone_size: .; v_call: TRBV15; j_call: TRBJ1-2; cdr3_aa: CATSSPVWGGGGGYTF; cdr3_nt: TGTGCCACCAGCAGTCCCGTATGGGGGGGCGGAGGTGGCTACACCTTC
d_call: .; clone_size: few; v_call: TRBV11-3; j_call: TRBJ2-2; cdr3_aa: CASSTRLGGGELFF; cdr3_nt: TGTGCCAGCAGCACCCGACTGGGAGGCGGGGAGCTGTTTTTT
d_call: TRBD2; clone_size: .; v_call: TRBV2; j_call: TRBJ2-3; cdr3_aa: CASILSSGSPDTQYF; cdr3_nt: TGTGCCAGCATACTCTCTAGCGGGAGCCCAGATACGCAGTATTTT
d_call: TRBD1; clone_size: .; v_call: TRBV14; j_call: TRBJ2-7; cdr3_aa: CASNRQGAYEQYF; cdr3_nt: TGTGCCAGCAACCGACAGGGGGCCTACGAGCAGTACTTC
d_call: .; clone_size: .; v_call: TRBV28; j_call: TRBJ1-1; cdr3_aa: CASTMAGLNTEAFF; cdr3_nt: TGTGCCTCCACAATGGCAGGGCTGAACACTGAAGCTTTCTTT
d_call: .; clone_size: medium-sized; v_call: TRBV14; j_call: TRBJ1-2; cdr3_aa: CASSRMLGANYGYTF; cdr3_nt: TGTGCCAGCAGCCGCATGTTAGGAGCTAACTATGGCTACACCTTC
d_call: .; clone_size: .; v_call: TRBV5-1; j_call: TRBJ1-1; cdr3_aa: CASSLLGQIEAFF; cdr3_nt: TGCGCCAGCAGCTTACTAGGACAGATTGAAGCTTTCTTT
d_call: .; clone_size: .; v_call: TRBV9; j_call: TRBJ2-3; cdr3_aa: CASSLGGDTDTQYF; cdr3_nt: TGTGCCAGCAGCCTAGGGGGGGACACAGATACGCAGTATTTT
d_call: TRBD1; clone_size: .; v_call: TRBV10-3; j_call: TRBJ1-2; cdr3_aa: CAIRGTGLDYGYTF; cdr3_nt: TGTGCCATCAGGGGGACAGGGCTGGACTATGGCTACACCTTC
d_call: TRBD1; clone_size: .; v_call: TRBV7-9; j_call: TRBJ2-5; cdr3_aa: CASSPGGTGLFLETQYF; cdr3_nt: TGTGCCAGCAGCCCAGGCGGGACAGGGCTTTTCCTAGAGACCCAGTACTTC
d_call: .; clone_size: .; v_call: TRBV5-1; j_call: TRBJ2-3; cdr3_aa: CASSLAVRDTQYF; cdr3_nt: TGCGCCAGCAGCTTGGCGGTTCGGGATACGCAGTATTTT
d_call: TRBD1; clone_size: .; v_call: TRBV18; j_call: TRBJ1-1; cdr3_aa: CASSPKTGLGIVTEAFF; cdr3_nt: TGTGCCAGCTCACCCAAGACAGGGTTGGGTATCGTGACTGAAGCTTTCTTT
d_call: .; clone_size: .; v_call: TRBV5-4; j_call: TRBJ2-1; cdr3_aa: CASSPPTGTESYNEQFF; cdr3_nt: TGTGCCAGCAGCCCACCGACCGGGACGGAGAGTTACAATGAGCAGTTCTTC
d_call: .; clone_size: .; v_call: TRBV7-2; j_call: TRBJ1-2; cdr3_aa: CASSYNRADGYTF; cdr3_nt: TGTGCCAGCAGCTACAACAGGGCTGATGGCTACACCTTC
d_call: .; clone_size: .; v_call: TRBV6-5; j_call: TRBJ2-7; cdr3_aa: CASSDHSGRYEQYF; cdr3_nt: TGTGCCAGCAGCGATCATAGCGGAAGGTACGAGCAGTACTTC
d_call: TRBD2; clone_size: few; v_call: TRBV11-2; j_call: TRBJ2-5; cdr3_aa: CASSLDGNAGGQETQYF; cdr3_nt: TGTGCCAGCAGCTTAGATGGAAATGCGGGGGGCCAAGAGACCCAGTACTTC
d_call: .; clone_size: .; v_call: TRBV27; j_call: TRBJ1-1; cdr3_aa: CASSFASLAGGTEAFF; cdr3_nt: TGTGCCAGCAGTTTCGCCTCCTTGGCCGGGGGAACTGAAGCTTTCTTT
d_call: TRBD2; clone_size: .; v_call: TRBV7-9; j_call: TRBJ2-7; cdr3_aa: CASSRSGTRDYEQYF; cdr3_nt: TGTGCCAGCAGTCGTAGCGGGACCCGAGACTACGAGCAGTACTTC
d_call: TRBD1; clone_size: .; v_call: TRBV7-2; j_call: TRBJ2-7; cdr3_aa: CASSLTGRGNEQYF; cdr3_nt: TGTGCCAGCAGCTTGACAGGGAGAGGAAACGAGCAGTACTTC
d_call: .; clone_size: .; v_call: TRBV28; j_call: TRBJ2-2; cdr3_aa: CASSLGPRRGELFF; cdr3_nt: TGTGCCAGCAGTTTAGGGCCTCGGAGAGGGGAGCTGTTTTTT
d_call: .; clone_size: .; v_call: TRBV7-2; j_call: TRBJ2-1; cdr3_aa: CASSTRNSYNEQFF; cdr3_nt: TGTGCCAGCAGCACCCGGAACTCCTACAATGAGCAGTTCTTC
d_call: .; clone_size: .; v_call: TRBV4-3; j_call: TRBJ1-6; cdr3_aa: CASSLNRGSPLHF; cdr3_nt: TGCGCCAGCAGCCTTAACCGGGGGTCACCCCTCCACTTT
d_call: TRBD2; clone_size: once; v_call: TRBV5-1; j_call: TRBJ2-5; cdr3_aa: CASSSLAGGAETQYF; cdr3_nt: TGCGCCAGCAGTTCACTAGCGGGGGGGGCAGAGACCCAGTACTTC
d_call: .; clone_size: .; v_call: TRBV14; j_call: TRBJ1-1; cdr3_aa: CASSPRQQNTEAFF; cdr3_nt: TGTGCCAGCAGCCCGAGACAACAGAACACTGAAGCTTTCTTT
d_call: .; clone_size: .; v_call: TRBV7-2; j_call: TRBJ2-7; cdr3_aa: CASTALPGSYEQYF; cdr3_nt: TGTGCCAGCACCGCCCTGCCAGGGAGCTACGAGCAGTACTTC
d_call: TRBD2; clone_size: .; v_call: TRBV7-3; j_call: TRBJ2-1; cdr3_aa: CASSPLAGGSNNEQFF; cdr3_nt: TGTGCCAGCAGCCCCCTAGCGGGAGGATCCAACAATGAGCAGTTCTTC
d_call: .; clone_size: .; v_call: TRBV15; j_call: TRBJ1-5; cdr3_aa: CATRRNESPQHF; cdr3_nt: TGTGCCACACGACGGAACGAGTCGCCCCAGCATTTT
d_call: TRBD1; clone_size: .; v_call: TRBV5-1; j_call: TRBJ2-1; cdr3_aa: CASSSEGGVGYNEQFF; cdr3_nt: TGCGCCAGCAGCTCAGAAGGGGGCGTTGGCTACAATGAGCAGTTCTTC
d_call: TRBD1; clone_size: .; v_call: TRBV6-5; j_call: TRBJ1-5; cdr3_aa: CASRPQGARVQPQHF; cdr3_nt: TGTGCCAGCAGACCACAGGGGGCGAGGGTTCAGCCCCAGCATTTT
d_call: TRBD2; clone_size: .; v_call: TRBV29-1; j_call: TRBJ2-3; cdr3_aa: CSVKDGRADTQYF; cdr3_nt: TGCAGCGTGAAGGACGGGAGGGCAGATACGCAGTATTTT
d_call: .; clone_size: .; v_call: TRBV18; j_call: TRBJ2-1; cdr3_aa: CASSSHREDEQFF; cdr3_nt: TGTGCCAGCTCATCGCACAGGGAGGATGAGCAGTTCTTC